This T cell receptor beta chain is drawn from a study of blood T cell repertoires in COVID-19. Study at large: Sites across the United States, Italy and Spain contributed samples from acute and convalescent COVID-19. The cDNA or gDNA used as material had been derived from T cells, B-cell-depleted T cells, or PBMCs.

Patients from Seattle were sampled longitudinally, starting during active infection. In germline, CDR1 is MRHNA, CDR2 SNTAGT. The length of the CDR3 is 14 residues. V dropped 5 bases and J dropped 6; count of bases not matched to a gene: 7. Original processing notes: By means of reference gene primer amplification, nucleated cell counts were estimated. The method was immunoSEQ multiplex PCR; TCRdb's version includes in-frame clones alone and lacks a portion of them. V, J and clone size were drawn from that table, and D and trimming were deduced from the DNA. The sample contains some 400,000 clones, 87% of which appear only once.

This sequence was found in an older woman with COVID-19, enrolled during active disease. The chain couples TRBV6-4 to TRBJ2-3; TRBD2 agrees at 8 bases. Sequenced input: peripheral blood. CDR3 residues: CASSSAGAPDTQYF. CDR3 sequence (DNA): TGTGCCAGCAGTTCAGCGGGGGCCCCGGATACGCAGTATTTT.